This TCR beta chain was found in a study of T cell responses to AZD1222 COVID-19 vaccine (dated by TCRdb to the early 2020s). About the investigation overall: AZD1222 recipients given second doses at about 4 weeks or at about 12 weeks were pooled, since spike-specific TCR depth and breadth were not found to differ between the two schedules. Trial participants were enrolled by age into subgroups of 18-55, 56-69 and 70-plus years, and around 140, 26 and 57 TCR-sequenced participants, respectively, were included in these subgroups. A total of more than 230 trial participants underwent TCR sequencing, of whom under 220 had received two doses of AZD1222 and around 25 had received two doses of the MenACWY control vaccine.

On this clone itself: No antigen is known for it. No clone much larger than this one lies a single base away; base qualities are absent.

CDR1 is given as MNHEY and CDR2 as SMNVEV, both from the germline V gene (reference sequence). The germline V end is reduced by 9 bases and the J end by 5 bases; junction bases left unmatched: 11. From its cysteine to its phenylalanine, the CDR3 spans 16 amino acids. Only the CDR3 portion is preserved as DNA: 48 bases, with reading frame beginning at the first base. The CDR3 regions of human TCRbeta chains were analyzed by immunosequencing. In the authors' own workflow: TCRs in the repertoires were matched against a reference library of SARS-CoV-2-specific TCRs that had been generated with the MIRA antigen-specificity platform. Breadth meant the fraction of unique TCRs that were SARS-CoV-2-associated, whereas depth meant the fraction of total T cells that were SARS-CoV-2-associated. Each spike-specific TCR was assigned to its reactive spike region and to a CD4 or CD8 class using the MIRA data. Log10-transformed breadth and depth values were compared by one-way ANOVA with Sidak's multiple comparisons tests. TCRdb stores this immuneACCESS table with in-frame sequences only. Part of the clones is absent; in the studies checked, under half of the shortfall reflects unresolved V genes, and no reason is known for the rest. V and J calls and clone size are copied from that table; D and trimming were computed from the DNA. In all, the sample holds approximately 120,000 clones, and 70% to 90% of those were seen once. The ten largest clonotypes hold 3.5% to 5% of the sample.

What the authors observed across the whole study: The vaccine-associated CD4 TCRs covered the entire spike protein, and the dominant responses fell in regions 160-218 and 743-854. After two AZD1222 doses, both the breadth and the depth of spike-specific TCRs were significantly higher than at day 0 and than in MenACWY recipients. In the small 56-69-year group, the increase in depth fell short of significance, most likely because of low power. Conclusions about previously exposed vaccinees were limited because only a handful of AZD1222 recipients were SARS-CoV-2 seropositive at baseline. No day 14 peak-response samples were available, so repertoires were characterized only after the peak T cell response. Reportedly, almost half of the unique spike-specific TCRs recognized epitopes lying outside the regions that are mutated in the B.1.351 and B.1.1.7 variants. Participants were mostly white British and included more females than males, and it was suggested by the authors that clonal diversity may have been underestimated.

The time point label corresponds to: baseline before first vaccination. Vaccinee samples came from UK trials COV001 and COV002, including a single-blind randomized controlled phase 2/3 trial of AZD1222 (ChAdOx1 nCoV-19) in healthy adults. Trial participant PBMC samples were collected at day 0 and day 28 after the second dose for TCRbeta chain sequencing. The sequenced sample was peripheral blood, obtained on day 0 of AZD1222 vaccination. The sequence is built from TRBV27 and TRBJ2-3; 13 central nucleotides agree with TRBD2. This receptor was obtained from an adult in good health. The CDR3 corresponds to CARKGGLAGVRDTQYF. The DNA sequence is TGTGCCAGAAAGGGTGGACTAGCGGGAGTTAGAGATACGCAGTATTTT.